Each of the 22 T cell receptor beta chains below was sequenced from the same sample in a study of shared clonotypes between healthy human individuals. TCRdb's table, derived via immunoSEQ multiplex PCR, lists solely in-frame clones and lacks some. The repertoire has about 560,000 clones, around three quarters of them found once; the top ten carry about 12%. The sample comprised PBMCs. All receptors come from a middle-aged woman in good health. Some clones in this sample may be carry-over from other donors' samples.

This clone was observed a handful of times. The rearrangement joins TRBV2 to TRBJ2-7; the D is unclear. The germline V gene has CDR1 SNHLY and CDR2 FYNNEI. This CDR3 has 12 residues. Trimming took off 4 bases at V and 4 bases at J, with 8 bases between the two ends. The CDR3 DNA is TGTGCCAGCAGTGTGGTAGCATACGAGCAGTACTTC. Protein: CASSVVAYEQYF. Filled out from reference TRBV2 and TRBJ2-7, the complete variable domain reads EPEVTQTPSHQVTQMGQEVILRCVPISNHLYFYWYRQILGQKVEFLVSFYNNEISEKSEIFDDQFSVERPDGSNFTLKIRSTKLEDSAMYFCASSVVAYEQYFGPGTRLTVT.

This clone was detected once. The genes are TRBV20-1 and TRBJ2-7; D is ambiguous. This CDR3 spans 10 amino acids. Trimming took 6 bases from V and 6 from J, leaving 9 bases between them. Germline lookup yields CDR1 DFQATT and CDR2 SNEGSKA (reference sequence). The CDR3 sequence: CSATWLEQYF. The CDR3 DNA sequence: TGCAGTGCCACCTGGCTCGAGCAGTACTTC.

Here the CDR3 reads CAISGTKGYNEQFF. CDR3 bases: TGTGCCATTTCCGGGACGAAGGGCTACAATGAGCAGTTCTTC. The rearrangement joins TRBV10-3 to TRBJ2-1; perhaps D is TRBD1 or TRBD2 (5 bases each). Trimming left V 9 bases short and J 3 bases short, with 15 bases between. The germline V gene has CDR1 ENHRY and CDR2 SYGVKD. CDR3 length: 14 residues.

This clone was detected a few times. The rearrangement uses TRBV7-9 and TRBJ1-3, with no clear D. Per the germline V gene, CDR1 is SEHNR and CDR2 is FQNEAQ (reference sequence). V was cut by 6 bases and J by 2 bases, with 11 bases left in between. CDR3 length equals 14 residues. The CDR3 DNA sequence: TGTGCCAGCAGGGCCCTGTTGACTGGAAACACCATATATTTT. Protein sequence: CASRALLTGNTIYF.

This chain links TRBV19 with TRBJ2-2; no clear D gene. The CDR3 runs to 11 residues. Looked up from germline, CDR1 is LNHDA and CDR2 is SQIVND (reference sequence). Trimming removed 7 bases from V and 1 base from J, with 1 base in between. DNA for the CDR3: TGTGCCAGTAAGAACACCGGGGAGCTGTTTTTT. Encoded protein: CASKNTGELFF.

CDR3 sequence (DNA): TGCGCCAGCAGCCAAGATCTGCCGCAGGACGAGGAGTACGCCTACGAGCAGTACTTC. It encodes CASSQDLPQDEEYAYEQYF. The V gene is TRBV4-3, the J gene TRBJ2-7; no definite D call. V was cut by 0 bases and J by 2 bases, with 23 bases left in between. CDR1 is LGHNA and CDR2 is YSLEER in the germline V gene. The CDR3 runs to 19 residues.

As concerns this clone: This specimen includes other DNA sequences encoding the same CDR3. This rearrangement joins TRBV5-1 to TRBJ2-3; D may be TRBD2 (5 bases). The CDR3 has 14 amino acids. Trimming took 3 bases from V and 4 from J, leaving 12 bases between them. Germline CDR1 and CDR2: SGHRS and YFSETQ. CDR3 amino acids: CASSSRTGADTQYF. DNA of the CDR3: TGCGCCAGCAGCTCTCGGACTGGGGCAGATACGCAGTATTTT.

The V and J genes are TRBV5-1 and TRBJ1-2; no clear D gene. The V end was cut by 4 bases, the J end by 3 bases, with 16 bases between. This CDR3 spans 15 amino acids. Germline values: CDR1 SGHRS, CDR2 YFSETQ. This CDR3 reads CASSLKGGEYYGYTF. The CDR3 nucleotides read TGCGCCAGCAGCCTCAAGGGCGGGGAATACTATGGCTACACCTTC.

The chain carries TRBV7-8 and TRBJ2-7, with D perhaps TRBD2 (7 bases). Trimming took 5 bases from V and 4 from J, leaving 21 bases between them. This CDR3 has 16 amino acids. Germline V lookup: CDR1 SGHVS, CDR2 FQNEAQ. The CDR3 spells CASSPIVGGLRYEQYF. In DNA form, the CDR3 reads TGTGCCAGCAGCCCGATAGTGGGGGGGCTACGGTACGAGCAGTACTTC.

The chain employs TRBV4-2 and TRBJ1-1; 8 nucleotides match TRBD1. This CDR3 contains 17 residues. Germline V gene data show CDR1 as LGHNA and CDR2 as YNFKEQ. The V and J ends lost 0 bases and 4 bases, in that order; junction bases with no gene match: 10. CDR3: CASSQDKQGGGFTEAFF. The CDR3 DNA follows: TGTGCCAGCAGCCAAGATAAACAGGGGGGTGGGTTCACTGAAGCTTTCTTT.

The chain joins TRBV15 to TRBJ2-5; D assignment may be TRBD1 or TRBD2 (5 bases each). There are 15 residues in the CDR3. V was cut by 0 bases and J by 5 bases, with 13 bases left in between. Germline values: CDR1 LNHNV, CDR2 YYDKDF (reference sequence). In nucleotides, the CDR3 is TGTGCCACCAGCAGAGATCAGGGACCGGAGGAGACCCAGTACTTC. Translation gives CATSRDQGPEETQYF.

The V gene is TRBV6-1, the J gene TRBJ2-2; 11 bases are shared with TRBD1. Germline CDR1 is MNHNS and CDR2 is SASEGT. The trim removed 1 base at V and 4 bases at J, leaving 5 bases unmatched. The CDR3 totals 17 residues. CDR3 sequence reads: CASSEDWTGGVTGELFF. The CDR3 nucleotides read TGTGCCAGCAGTGAAGATTGGACAGGGGGCGTCACCGGGGAGCTGTTTTTT.

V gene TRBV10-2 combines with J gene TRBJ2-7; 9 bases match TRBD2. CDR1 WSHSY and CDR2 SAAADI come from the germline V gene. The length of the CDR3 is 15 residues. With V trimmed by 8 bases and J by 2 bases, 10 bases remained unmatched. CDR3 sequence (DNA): TGCGCCAGCTCAAAGTTGACTAGCGGAACCTACGAGCAGTACTTC. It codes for CASSKLTSGTYEQYF.

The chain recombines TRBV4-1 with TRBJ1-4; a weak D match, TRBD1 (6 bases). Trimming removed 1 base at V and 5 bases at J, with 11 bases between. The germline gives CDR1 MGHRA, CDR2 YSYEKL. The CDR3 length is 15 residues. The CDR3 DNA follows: TGCGCCAGCAGCCAAGGGGGGGACACCAATGAAAAACTGTTTTTT. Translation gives CASSQGGDTNEKLFF.

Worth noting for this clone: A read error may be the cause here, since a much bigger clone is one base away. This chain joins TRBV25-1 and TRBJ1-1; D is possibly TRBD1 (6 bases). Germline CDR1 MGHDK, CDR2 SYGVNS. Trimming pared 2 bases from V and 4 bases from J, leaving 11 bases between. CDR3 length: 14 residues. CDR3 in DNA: TGTGCCAGCAGTGAAAGGGGGTTGGGCACTGAAGCTTTCTTT. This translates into CASSERGLGTEAFF.

As DNA, the CDR3 is TGTGCCAGCAGTTGGGGAGGGGTGAGCTCCTACGAGCAGTACTTC. Its protein is CASSWGGVSSYEQYF. The gene calls are TRBV27 and TRBJ2-7, with TRBD2 matching 7 bases. The CDR3 totals 15 residues. CDR1 is MNHEY and CDR2 is SMNVEV in the germline V gene (reference sequence). J was trimmed by 0 bases and V by 4 bases; bases with no gene match: 6.

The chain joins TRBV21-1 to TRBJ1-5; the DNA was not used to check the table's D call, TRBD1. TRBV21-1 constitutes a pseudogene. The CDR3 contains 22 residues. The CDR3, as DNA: TGTGCCAGCAGCAAAGCACCCCAAAAAACAGGGCTTAAGTTTAGTAGCAATCAGCCCCAGCATTTT. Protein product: CASSKAPQKTGLKFSSNQPQHF.

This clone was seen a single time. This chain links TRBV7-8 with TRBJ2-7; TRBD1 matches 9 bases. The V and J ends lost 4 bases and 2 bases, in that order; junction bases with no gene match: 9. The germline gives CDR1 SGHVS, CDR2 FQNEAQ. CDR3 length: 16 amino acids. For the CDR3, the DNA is TGTGCCAGCAGCTCATTAGGGGACAGGGTCCCCTACGAGCAGTACTTC. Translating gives CASSSLGDRVPYEQYF.

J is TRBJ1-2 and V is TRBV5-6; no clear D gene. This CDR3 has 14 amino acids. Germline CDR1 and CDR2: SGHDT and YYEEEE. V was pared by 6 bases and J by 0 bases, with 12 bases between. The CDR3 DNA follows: TGTGCCAGCACCCCCCGGGCAGCTAACTATGGCTACACCTTC. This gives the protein CASTPRAANYGYTF. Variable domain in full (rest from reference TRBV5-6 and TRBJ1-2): DAGVTQSPTHLIKTRGQQVTLRCSPKSGHDTVSWYQQALGQGPQFIFQYYEEEERQRGNFPDRFSGHQFPNYSSELNVNALLLGDSALYLCASTPRAANYGYTFGSGTRLTVV.

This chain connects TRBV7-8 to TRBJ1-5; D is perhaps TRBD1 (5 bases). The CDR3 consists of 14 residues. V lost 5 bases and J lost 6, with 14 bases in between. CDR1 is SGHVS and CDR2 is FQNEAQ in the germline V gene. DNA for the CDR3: TGTGCCAGCAGCCACGGTAGGGGTCTTCAGCCCCAGCATTTT. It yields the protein CASSHGRGLQPQHF.

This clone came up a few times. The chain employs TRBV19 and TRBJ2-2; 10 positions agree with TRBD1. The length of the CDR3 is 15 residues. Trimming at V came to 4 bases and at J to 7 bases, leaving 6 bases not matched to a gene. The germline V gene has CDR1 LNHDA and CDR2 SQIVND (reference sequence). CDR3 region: CASSRTGGNVGELFF. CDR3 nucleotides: TGTGCCAGTAGTAGGACAGGGGGGAACGTCGGGGAGCTGTTTTTT.

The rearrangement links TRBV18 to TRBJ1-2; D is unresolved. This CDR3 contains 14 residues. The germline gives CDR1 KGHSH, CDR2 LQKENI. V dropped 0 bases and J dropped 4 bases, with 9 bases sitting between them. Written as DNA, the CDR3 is TGTGCCAGCTCACCACCGTACAATAGCTATGGCTACACCTTC. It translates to CASSPPYNSYGYTF.